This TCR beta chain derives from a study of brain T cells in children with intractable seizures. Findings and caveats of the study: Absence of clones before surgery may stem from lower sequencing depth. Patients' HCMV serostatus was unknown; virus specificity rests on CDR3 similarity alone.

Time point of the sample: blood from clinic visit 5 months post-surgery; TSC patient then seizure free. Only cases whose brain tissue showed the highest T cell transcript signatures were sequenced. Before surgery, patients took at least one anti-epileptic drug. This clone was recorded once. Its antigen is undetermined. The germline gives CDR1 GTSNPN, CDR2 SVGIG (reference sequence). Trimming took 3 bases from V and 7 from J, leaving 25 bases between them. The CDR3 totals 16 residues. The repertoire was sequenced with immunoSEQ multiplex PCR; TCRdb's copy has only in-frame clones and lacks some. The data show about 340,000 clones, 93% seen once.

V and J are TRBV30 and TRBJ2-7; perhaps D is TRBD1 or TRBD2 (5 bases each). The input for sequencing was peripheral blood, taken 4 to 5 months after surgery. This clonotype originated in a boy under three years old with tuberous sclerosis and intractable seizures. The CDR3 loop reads CAWRLKMGVVGLEQYF. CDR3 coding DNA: TGTGCCTGGAGACTCAAGATGGGGGTAGTGGGTTTGGAGCAGTACTTC.